Described below is a single TCR beta chain sequence and its context. Germline CDR1 reads LGHDT; CDR2 reads YNNKEL (reference sequence). The CDR3 sequence is 16 residues long. The V end was cut by 0 bases, the J end by 4 bases, with 14 bases between. This entry belongs to a study of T cell responses to AZD1222 COVID-19 vaccine. The repertoire was sequenced with immunoSEQ multiplex PCR; TCRdb's copy has only in-frame clones and lacks some. Of approximately 88,000 clones in the sample, less than 95% were seen once. The receptor's source is an adult who received the AZD1222 COVID-19 vaccine. The chain carries TRBV3-1 (or the pseudogene TRBV3-2) and TRBJ2-3; a weak D match, TRBD2 (6 bases). The material sequenced was peripheral blood, taken 28 days after the second AZD1222 dose. Here the CDR3 reads CASSQDAGTGADTQYF. CDR3 bases: TGTGCCAGCAGCCAAGATGCCGGGACGGGGGCAGATACGCAGTATTTT.